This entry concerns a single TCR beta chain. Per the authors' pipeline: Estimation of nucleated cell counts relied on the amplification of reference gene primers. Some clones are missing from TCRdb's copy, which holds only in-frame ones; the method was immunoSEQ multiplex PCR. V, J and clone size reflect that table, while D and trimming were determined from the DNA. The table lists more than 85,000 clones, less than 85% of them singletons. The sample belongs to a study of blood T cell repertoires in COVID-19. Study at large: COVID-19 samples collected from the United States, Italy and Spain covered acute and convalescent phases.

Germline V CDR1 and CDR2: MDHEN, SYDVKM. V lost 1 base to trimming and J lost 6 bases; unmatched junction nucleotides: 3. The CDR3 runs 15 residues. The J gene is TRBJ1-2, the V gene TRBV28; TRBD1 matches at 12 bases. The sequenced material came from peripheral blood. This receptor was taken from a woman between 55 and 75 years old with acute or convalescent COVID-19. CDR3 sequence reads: CASSLSGTGGDGYTF. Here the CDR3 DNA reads TGTGCCAGCAGTTTATCAGGGACAGGGGGCGATGGCTACACCTTC.